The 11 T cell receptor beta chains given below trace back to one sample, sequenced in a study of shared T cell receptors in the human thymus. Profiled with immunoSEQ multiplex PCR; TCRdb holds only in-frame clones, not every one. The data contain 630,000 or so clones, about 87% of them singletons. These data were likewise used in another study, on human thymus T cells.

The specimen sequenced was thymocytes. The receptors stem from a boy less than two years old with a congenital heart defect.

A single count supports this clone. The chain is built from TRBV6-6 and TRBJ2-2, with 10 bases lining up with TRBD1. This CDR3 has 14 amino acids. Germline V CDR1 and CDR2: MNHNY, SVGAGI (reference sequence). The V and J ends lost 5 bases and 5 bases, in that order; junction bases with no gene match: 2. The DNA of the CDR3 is TGTGCCAGCAGTAGGGGACAGGGGACCGGGGAGCTGTTTTTT. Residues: CASSRGQGTGELFF.

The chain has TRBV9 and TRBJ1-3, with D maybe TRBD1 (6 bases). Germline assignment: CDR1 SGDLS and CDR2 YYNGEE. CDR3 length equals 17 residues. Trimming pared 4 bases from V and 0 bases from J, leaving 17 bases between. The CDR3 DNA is TGTGCCAGCAGCCCCCCCCCGGGACACAACTCTGGAAACACCATATATTTT. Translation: CASSPPPGHNSGNTIYF.

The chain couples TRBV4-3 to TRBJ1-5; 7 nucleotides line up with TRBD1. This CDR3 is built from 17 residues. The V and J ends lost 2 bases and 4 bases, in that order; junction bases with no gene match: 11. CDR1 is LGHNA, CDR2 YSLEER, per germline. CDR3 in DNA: TGCGCCAGCAGCCAATATAGAGACAGGGTCCGGAATCAGCCCCAGCATTTT. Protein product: CASSQYRDRVRNQPQHF.

The CDR3 coding sequence is TGTGCCAGTAGTTTCCTCCCCACCCTTGGGGCCACAGATACGCAGTATTTT. Translation: CASSFLPTLGATDTQYF. The chain employs TRBV19 and TRBJ2-3; tentative D call: TRBD1 (5 bases). From germline, CDR1 is LNHDA and CDR2 SQIVND (reference sequence). V lost 5 bases and J 2 bases, leaving 20 bases between the germline ends. This CDR3 is 17 amino acids long.

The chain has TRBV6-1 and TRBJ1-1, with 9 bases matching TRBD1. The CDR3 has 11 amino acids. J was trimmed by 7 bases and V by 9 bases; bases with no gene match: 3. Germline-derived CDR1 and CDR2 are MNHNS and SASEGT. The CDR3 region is CASHRGREAFF. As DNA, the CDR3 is TGTGCCAGTCACAGGGGGCGTGAAGCTTTCTTT.

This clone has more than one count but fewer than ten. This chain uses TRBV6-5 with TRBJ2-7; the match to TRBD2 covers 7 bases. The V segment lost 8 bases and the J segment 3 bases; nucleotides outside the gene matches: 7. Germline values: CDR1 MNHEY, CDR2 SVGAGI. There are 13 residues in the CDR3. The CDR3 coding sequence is TGTGCCAGCGGGAGGGGCCAGAACTACGAGCAGTACTTC. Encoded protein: CASGRGQNYEQYF.

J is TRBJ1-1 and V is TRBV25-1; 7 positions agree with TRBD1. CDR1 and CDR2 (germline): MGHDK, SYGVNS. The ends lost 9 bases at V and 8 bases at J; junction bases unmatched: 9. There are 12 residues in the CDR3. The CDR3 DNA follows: TGTGCCAGTAACAGGGGTTCTATGGAAGCTTTCTTT. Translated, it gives CASNRGSMEAFF.

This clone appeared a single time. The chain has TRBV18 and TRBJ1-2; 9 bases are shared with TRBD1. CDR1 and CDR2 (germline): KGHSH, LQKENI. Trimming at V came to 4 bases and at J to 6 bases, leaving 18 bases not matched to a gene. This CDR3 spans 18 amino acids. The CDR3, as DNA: TGTGCCAGCTCACTAGTAACAGGGGGCGTCATCCTTGGCGATGGCTACACCTTC. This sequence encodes CASSLVTGGVILGDGYTF. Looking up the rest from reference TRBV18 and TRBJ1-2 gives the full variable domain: NAGVMQNPRHLVRRRGQEARLRCSPMKGHSHVYWYRQLPEEGLKFMVYLQKENIIDESGMPKERFSAEFPKEGPSILRIQQVVRGDSAAYFCASSLVTGGVILGDGYTFGSGTRLTVV.

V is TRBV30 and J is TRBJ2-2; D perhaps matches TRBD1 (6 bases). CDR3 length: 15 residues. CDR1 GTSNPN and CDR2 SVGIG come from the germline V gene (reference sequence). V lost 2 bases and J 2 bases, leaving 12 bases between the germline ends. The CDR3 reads CAWSFRTDNTGELFF. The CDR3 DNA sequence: TGTGCCTGGAGTTTCCGGACAGATAACACCGGGGAGCTGTTTTTT. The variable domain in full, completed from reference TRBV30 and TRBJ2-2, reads SQTIHQWPATLVQPVGSPLSLECTVEGTSNPNLYWYRQAAGRGLQLLFYSVGIGQISSEVPQNLSASRPQDRQFILSSKKLLLSDSGFYLCAWSFRTDNTGELFFGEGSRLTVL.

CDR3 DNA: TGTGCCAGCAGACCCACAGGGAATAGCAATCAGCCCCAGCATTTT. Encoded protein: CASRPTGNSNQPQHF. This chain joins TRBV6-1 and TRBJ1-5; a weak D match, TRBD1 (6 bases). The germline CDR1 and CDR2 sequences are MNHNS and SASEGT. V was cut by 6 bases and J by 0 bases, with 12 bases left in between. The length of the CDR3 is 15 residues.

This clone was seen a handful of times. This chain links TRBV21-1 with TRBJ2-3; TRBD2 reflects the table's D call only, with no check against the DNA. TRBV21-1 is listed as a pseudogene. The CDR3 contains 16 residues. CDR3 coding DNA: TGTGCCAGCAGCAAACTAGCGGGAGGGCCCACAGATACGCAGTATTTT. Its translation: CASSKLAGGPTDTQYF.